A selection of T cell receptor beta chains follows, all from one sample in a study of blood T cells in healthy people across ages. TCRdb used MiXCR to reprocess the 5' RACE reads, holding one entry per CDR3 protein. This sample has about 780,000 distinct CDR3 sequences, with about 26% found just once. This sample also belongs to another study, concerning T cells of mothers and their children.

The source material was blood. The receptors originated from a boy younger than 18 in good health. Each CDR3 is given with its conserved first and last residue. The order of the fields is clone size, D gene, J gene, V gene, CDR3 DNA, CDR3 protein. The D gene is left open where the match is weak. Clone size, where shown, is once, few, many, or a class for clones that have expanded.

. | TRBD2 | TRBJ2-5 | TRBV6-5 | TGTGCCAGCAGTCGGGGACTAGCGGGGGCCGCGTACTTC | CASSRGLAGAAYF
few | . | TRBJ2-5 | TRBV5-1 | TGCGCCAGCAGCGCCCAGGGTGTGGCAGAGACCCAGTACTTC | CASSAQGVAETQYF
. | TRBD2 | TRBJ2-7 | TRBV20-1 | TGCAGTGCTAGAGATCCGACTAGCACTAATTACGAGCAGTACTTC | CSARDPTSTNYEQYF
. | TRBD1 | TRBJ2-1 | TRBV9 | TGTGCCAGCAGCACCAACAGGGGTAGGGAGCAGTTCTTC | CASSTNRGREQFF
. | . | TRBJ2-7 | TRBV20-1 | TGCAGTGCTAGTGGACCCGAACGCTCCTACGAGCAGTACTTC | CSASGPERSYEQYF
few | . | TRBJ1-4 | TRBV5-1 | TGCGCCAGCAGCCAACGACATCGAACCGGGGAAAATGAAAAACTGTTTTTT | CASSQRHRTGENEKLFF
many | . | TRBJ1-2 | TRBV7-3 | TGTGCCAGCAGTGCAGGGCAGCATGATGGCTACACCTTC | CASSAGQHDGYTF
few | . | TRBJ2-7 | TRBV4-1 | TGCGCCAGCAGCCAAGTGACAGTGGGGCCTTGCGAGCAGTACTTC | CASSQVTVGPCEQYF
. | . | TRBJ2-5 | TRBV20-1 | TGCAGTGCTGGGGATGAGACCCAGTACTTC | CSAGDETQYF
few | TRBD1 | TRBJ2-1 | TRBV28 | TGTGCCAGCAGTCGGGACAGGGGTTCCCCCCGGGAGCAGTTCTTC | CASSRDRGSPREQFF
few | TRBD1 | TRBJ2-4 | TRBV7-6 | TGTGCCAGCAGCTTCCAGGGGGCCCCCATTAAAAACATTCAGTACTTC | CASSFQGAPIKNIQYF
. | . | TRBJ2-4 | TRBV21-1 | TGTGCCAGCAGCAAGGCCAACACGGAAAACATTCAGTACTTC | CASSKANTENIQYF
. | TRBD1 | TRBJ2-7 | TRBV28 | TGTGCCAGCAGCACCCACAGGGGGCTATACGAGCAGTACTTC | CASSTHRGLYEQYF
. | . | TRBJ2-3 | TRBV13 | TGTGCCAGCAGCTTAGGTCTGCTAGCGAAGACAGATACGCAGTATTTT | CASSLGLLAKTDTQYF
. | TRBD1 | TRBJ2-4 | TRBV12-3/TRBV12-4 | TGTGCCAGCAGGCCCAGGACAGGGGGGCCTAAGGCCAAAAACATTCAGTACTTC | CASRPRTGGPKAKNIQYF
few | . | TRBJ2-5 | TRBV20-1 | TGCAGTGCTAGAGGATCGGTGCGAGAGACCCAGTACTTC | CSARGSVRETQYF
few | . | TRBJ1-3 | TRBV12-3/TRBV12-4 | TGTGCCAGCAGGGCAGGAAAATCTGGAAACACCATATATTTT | CASRAGKSGNTIYF
. | . | TRBJ1-4 | TRBV12-3/TRBV12-4 | TGTGCCAGCAGCCTCAGCGTCGGACAGCGGCTGTTTTTT | CASSLSVGQRLFF
. | . | TRBJ1-2 | TRBV6-5 | TGTGCCAGCGGCGGGACGGCTTTATTCGGCTACACCTTC | CASGGTALFGYTF
few | . | TRBJ2-7 | TRBV20-1 | TGCAGTGCGGGGCGGGGGCCCTCCTACGAGCAGTACTTC | CSAGRGPSYEQYF
. | . | TRBJ2-3 | TRBV3-1 | TGTGCCAGCAGCCATAGGGACCGCACAGATACGCAGTATTTT | CASSHRDRTDTQYF
few | TRBD2 | TRBJ2-5 | TRBV27 | TGTGCCAGCAGTTTTCTAGCGGGGGGGGAGGAGACCCAGTACTTC | CASSFLAGGEETQYF
. | . | TRBJ1-5 | TRBV19 | TGTGCCAGTAGTCCCAGGAGAGCCAATCAGCCCCAGCATTTT | CASSPRRANQPQHF
. | . | TRBJ1-1 | TRBV20-1 | TGCAGTGTCGGAGGGTCGAGCACTGAAGCTTTCTTT | CSVGGSSTEAFF
many | TRBD1 | TRBJ2-7 | TRBV5-5 | TGTGCCAGCATAAGATGGACAGGCGCCTACGAGCAGTACTTC | CASIRWTGAYEQYF
few | . | TRBJ1-3 | TRBV5-1 | TGCGCCAGCAGCTTGCCCCCGACGGGCGCAGGAAACACCATATATTTT | CASSLPPTGAGNTIYF
. | TRBD2 | TRBJ2-1 | TRBV7-9 | TGTGCCAGCAGCCTTCCCGGCGGGGGTGCCTACAATGAGCAGTTCTTC | CASSLPGGGAYNEQFF
. | TRBD1 | TRBJ2-7 | TRBV20-1 | TGCAGTGCTAGTTCCTGGACAGGCATCTCCTACGAGCAGTACTTC | CSASSWTGISYEQYF
. | TRBD2 | TRBJ2-1 | TRBV4-1 | TGCGCCAGCAGCCAAGGATTGGGGGGGAGCTACAATGAGCAGTTCTTC | CASSQGLGGSYNEQFF
. | . | TRBJ1-1 | TRBV5-5 | TGTGCCAGCAGCTCCCGGACGGGGATCATGAACACTGAAGCTTTCTTT | CASSSRTGIMNTEAFF
. | . | TRBJ2-5 | TRBV27 | TGTGCCAGCAGTTTCCAAGCTCCAGGGACCCAGTACTTC | CASSFQAPGTQYF
. | . | TRBJ2-1 | TRBV13 | TGTGCCAGCACGGGACAAGACTACAATGAGCAGTTCTTC | CASTGQDYNEQFF
. | . | TRBJ2-1 | TRBV4-1 | TGCGCCAGCAGCCAAGCGGGACACCTCCTGGGGTACAATGAGCAGTTCTTC | CASSQAGHLLGYNEQFF
. | . | TRBJ2-5 | TRBV20-1 | TGCAGTGCTCCAAGACCTGGACTCCAAGAGACCCAGTACTTC | CSAPRPGLQETQYF
. | TRBD2 | TRBJ2-5 | TRBV20-1 | TGCAGTGCTAGTGGGTTCACTAGCGATCAAGAGACCCAGTACTTC | CSASGFTSDQETQYF
. | . | TRBJ2-7 | TRBV10-3 | TGTGCCATCAGTGAAAGGACTTACACCTCCTACGAGCCGTACTTC | CAISERTYTSYEPYF
. | TRBD1 | TRBJ1-4 | TRBV12-3/TRBV12-4 | TGTGCCAGCAGCTCCGGGACAGGGGGTGCAACTAATGAAAAACTGTTTTTT | CASSSGTGGATNEKLFF
many | . | TRBJ1-4 | TRBV3-1 | TGTGCCAGCAGCCGAGGCAGGGGAAATGAAAAACTGTTTTTT | CASSRGRGNEKLFF
. | . | TRBJ1-5 | TRBV12-3/TRBV12-4 | TGTGCCAGCAGGACAGCGGGGAATCAGCCCCAGCATTTT | CASRTAGNQPQHF
. | TRBD1 | TRBJ1-2 | TRBV18 | TGTGCCAGCTCCGCAATACAGGGGAATGGCTACACCTTC | CASSAIQGNGYTF
. | . | TRBJ2-7 | TRBV3-1 | TGTGCCAGCAGCCAAGTACTGGATGCGCAGTACTTC | CASSQVLDAQYF
. | TRBD2 | TRBJ2-1 | TRBV20-1 | TGCAGTGCTAGAGTAGCGGGGGTGATCAATGAGCAGTTCTTC | CSARVAGVINEQFF
few | . | TRBJ1-4 | TRBV10-3 | TGTGCCATCAGTGAGTCCGGGACCATGAGGGAAAAACTGTTTTTT | CAISESGTMREKLFF
. | . | TRBJ1-2 | TRBV18 | TGTGCCAGCTCACCCTATAGACAGGAGCAGAACTATGGCTACACCTTC | CASSPYRQEQNYGYTF
. | . | TRBJ1-3 | TRBV3-1 | TGTGCCAGCAGCCATTCCGGAAACACCATATATTTT | CASSHSGNTIYF
. | . | TRBJ1-6 | TRBV20-1 | TGCAGTGCTAGAGATTGGGCAGGCAGCTCCTATAATTCACCCCTCCACTTT | CSARDWAGSSYNSPLHF